Below, 9 T cell receptor beta chains from the same sample are listed, as sequenced in a study of CD8+ T cells in alopecia areata. Treatment denoted: oral pan-JAK inhibitor, 5-10 mg twice daily. Investigators isolated RNA and reverse transcribed it into cDNA to act as the sequencing template. Clones were read by immunoSEQ multiplex PCR, and TCRdb kept only the in-frame ones, dropping some. The table lists 150,000 to 200,000 clones, about three fifths of them singletons. The sample in question was CD4+ T cells sorted from blood, obtained at week 24, from a patient treated with tofacitinib. These receptors all stem from a human donor with alopecia areata.

This clone came up a few times. This chain joins TRBV5-1 and TRBJ2-3, with 16 bases aligning to TRBD2. Germline-derived CDR1 and CDR2 are SGHRS and YFSETQ. V was pared by 4 bases and J by 1 base, with 6 bases of the junction left unmatched. This CDR3 contains 18 residues. The CDR3 protein is CASSAEGLAGGRTDTQYF. As DNA, the CDR3 is TGCGCCAGCAGCGCAGAGGGACTAGCGGGGGGGCGCACAGATACGCAGTATTTT.

This chain joins TRBV7-2 and TRBJ2-5; TRBD2 might be the D (6 bases). Germline-derived CDR1 and CDR2 are SGHTA and FQGNSA. V was shortened by 5 bases and J by 5 bases, with 24 bases between the two germline ends. The CDR3 loop spans 17 amino acids. The CDR3 DNA reads TGTGCCAGCAGCCGTTCGGTCAGTGGAGGGACTTGGGAGACCCAGTACTTC. As protein: CASSRSVSGGTWETQYF.

This chain links TRBV11-2 with TRBJ2-2; a possible D gene is TRBD2 (5 bases). The germline CDR1 and CDR2 sequences are SGHAT and FQNNGV. The CDR3 contains 13 residues. V gave up 5 bases and J gave up 6 bases, with 10 bases separating them. CDR3 bases: TGTGCCAGCAGCAACCGAGGGTCCGGGGAGCTGTTTTTT. It encodes CASSNRGSGELFF.

The CDR3 nucleotides are TGCAGCGTTGATGAAGCTTTCTTT. Protein product: CSVDEAFF. The chain combines TRBV29-1 with TRBJ1-1; D is ambiguous. The CDR3 has 8 amino acids. V gave up 3 bases and J gave up 7 bases, with 0 bases separating them. Germline CDR1 reads SQVTM; CDR2 reads ANQGSEA.

This clone was seen only a few times. The chain carries TRBV4-1 and TRBJ1-1, with TRBD1 identical over 9 bases. The length of the CDR3 is 16 residues. Per germline, CDR1 MGHRA and CDR2 YSYEKL. The ends lost 1 base at V and 1 base at J; junction bases unmatched: 4. The CDR3 is CASSQVQGASNTEAFF. The CDR3 coding sequence is TGCGCCAGCAGCCAAGTACAGGGGGCTTCGAACACTGAAGCTTTCTTT.

The gene calls are TRBV28 and TRBJ1-2; D is unclear. Germline V gives CDR1 MDHEN, CDR2 SYDVKM. The CDR3 is 11 residues long. Trimming cost V 1 base and J 7 bases, with 4 bases left between them. The CDR3: CASSLLSGYTF. The CDR3 region has the DNA TGTGCCAGCAGTTTATTGTCTGGCTACACCTTC.

The chain has TRBV19 and TRBJ1-2; D possibly corresponds to TRBD1 (5 bases). Germline CDR1 and CDR2: LNHDA and SQIVND (reference sequence). V was clipped by 3 bases and J by 3 bases, with 8 bases between them. The length of the CDR3 is 13 residues. The CDR3: CASSMTGDYGYTF. For the CDR3, the DNA is TGTGCCAGTAGTATGACGGGGGACTATGGCTACACCTTC.

This clone was recorded a few times. The chain has TRBV7-2 and TRBJ1-2, with D perhaps matching TRBD1 (5 bases). Trimming pared 2 bases from V and 5 bases from J, leaving 18 bases between. Germline CDR1 and CDR2: SGHTA and FQGNSA. CDR3 size: 16 residues. This CDR3 reads CASSLSQVAGLYGYTF. The CDR3 DNA follows: TGTGCCAGCAGCTTATCCCAAGTGGCGGGACTATATGGCTACACCTTC.

The chain is built from TRBV5-1 and TRBJ1-2; tentative D call: TRBD1 (6 bases). Germline values: CDR1 SGHRS, CDR2 YFSETQ. This CDR3 comprises 14 residues. Trimming took 0 bases from V and 4 from J, leaving 10 bases between them. The CDR3 bases are TGCGCCAGCAGCTTGGCCAGGGGTTCCTATGGCTACACCTTC. This sequence encodes CASSLARGSYGYTF.